Given below is one T cell receptor beta chain in context. What this receptor recognizes is not known. Base qualities are not provided; no much larger clone lies one nucleotide away. Patients with autoimmune disease history or receiving systemic immunosuppression were excluded from the trial. Peripheral blood for TCR sequencing was collected from all dose cohorts at baseline, on cycle 4 day 1, and on cycle 7 day 1. Samples were obtained from an open-label, multicenter, first-in-human phase I dose-escalation trial of ivuxolimab. Adults with locally advanced or metastatic melanoma, renal cell carcinoma, hepatocellular carcinoma or head and neck squamous cell carcinoma were enrolled in the trial. Before TCR sequencing, CD4+ and CD8+ T cells were separately sorted from peripheral blood. Genomic DNA was isolated from the sorted cells so that the TCRbeta CDR3 region could be sequenced. The immunoSEQ Assay was used for sequencing of TCRbeta CDR3 regions. The immuneACCESS repertoire file appears here via TCRdb, limited to in-frame rearrangements. These files lack a portion of the clones; in checked studies, under half of the deficit traces to unresolved V genes, and the cause of the others is not known. In this sample the table shows around 84,000 clones, approximately 89% of which occur a single time. The top ten clonotypes cover about 0.2% of the sample.

The data originate from a study of OX40 agonist ivuxolimab in advanced cancers. The study in broad terms: Ivuxolimab, which targeted the costimulatory receptor OX40 (CD134), was an agonistic, fully human IgG2 monoclonal antibody. Intravenous ivuxolimab was administered to patients every 2 weeks at six dose levels: 0.01, 0.1, 0.3, 1.5, 3 and 10 mg/kg. Of the 50 to 55 dose-escalation patients, hepatocellular carcinoma was present in approximately 20, melanoma in approximately 15, renal cell carcinoma in 9 and head and neck cancer in 9. In the dose-escalation cohort, roughly 80% of patients were male, and the mean age was approximately 60 years, with a range of about 23 to 85. Patients were allowed to have had prior anti-PD-1, anti-PD-L1 or anti-CTLA-4 therapy, and around two fifths of the dose-escalation patients had been treated with checkpoint inhibitors. Three dose-escalation patients achieved partial responses, one with hepatocellular carcinoma and two with cutaneous melanoma. The purpose of peripheral TCRbeta sequencing was to test whether ivuxolimab changed TCR sequence diversity and led to clonal T-cell expansion. The paper covers the monotherapy dose-escalation part of the phase I ivuxolimab trial, which included N of about 50 patients.

General conclusions and limits of the study: Low levels of normalized T-cell clonal expansion were also seen in some nonresponding patients. In the 0.1-3.0 mg/kg groups, partial responders were among the patients with the lowest normalized peripheral clonal expansion, particularly in CD8+ T cells. After ivuxolimab, CD8+ T cells had more expanded clones than CD4+ T cells on average. Antigen specificity was not determined for the clonally expanded peripheral T cells. Clonal expansion of both CD4+ and CD8+ blood T cells was observed from baseline to week 6 at doses 0.1 to 3.0 mg/kg.

The sequence was obtained from an adult with an advanced solid tumor such as melanoma, head and neck, liver or kidney cancer. The sample was CD4+ or CD8+ T cells sorted from blood, taken in a trial of the OX40 agonist ivuxolimab.

The CDR3 protein: CASSFESTDTQYF. The sequenced DNA is TGTGCCAGCAGCTTTGAAAGCACAGATACGCAGTATTTT. The rearranged chain carries TRBV11-3 and TRBJ2-3, with the D gene not clear enough to name. The germline V gene supplies CDR1 SGHNT and CDR2 YENEEA. The junction carries 4 bases between V and J, which are trimmed by 3 bases and 0 bases respectively. The CDR3 holds 13 amino acids from the cysteine to the phenylalanine. This entry keeps only the CDR3 DNA: 39 bases, framed from base 1.